This TCR beta chain was documented in a study of T cells expressing NK-cell markers. Study background: The TCR beta repertoires were obtained from sorted CD3+CD56+NKG2C+, CD3+CD56+NKG2C- and CD3+CD56-NKG2C+ T cells. General study findings and limits: In a group of 5 or 6 donors, dominant NKG2C+ clonotypes represented about 1.0-8% of CD8+ T cells. There were a handful of donors in whom these clonotypes also led the CD3+CD56-NKG2C+ fraction.

This CDR3 is 15 amino acids long. The TCR beta cDNA came from 5'RACE template switching with UMIs. TCRdb re-called the 5' RACE reads, yielding one record per CDR3 amino acid sequence without DNA. The sample includes roughly 160,000 distinct CDR3 sequences. For this clonotype: Its antigen is unknown.

The genes are TRBV12-3 or TRBV12-4 and TRBJ1-4; the D call from TCRdb, TRBD1, cannot be confirmed without DNA. Input material: blood T cells: a sorted CD56 or NKG2C T cell subset, CD4+ or CD8+ T cells, or bulk PBMC T cells (not recorded which). The sequence came from a man between 18 and 69 years old in good health. CDR3: CASSLGPQGIEKLFF.